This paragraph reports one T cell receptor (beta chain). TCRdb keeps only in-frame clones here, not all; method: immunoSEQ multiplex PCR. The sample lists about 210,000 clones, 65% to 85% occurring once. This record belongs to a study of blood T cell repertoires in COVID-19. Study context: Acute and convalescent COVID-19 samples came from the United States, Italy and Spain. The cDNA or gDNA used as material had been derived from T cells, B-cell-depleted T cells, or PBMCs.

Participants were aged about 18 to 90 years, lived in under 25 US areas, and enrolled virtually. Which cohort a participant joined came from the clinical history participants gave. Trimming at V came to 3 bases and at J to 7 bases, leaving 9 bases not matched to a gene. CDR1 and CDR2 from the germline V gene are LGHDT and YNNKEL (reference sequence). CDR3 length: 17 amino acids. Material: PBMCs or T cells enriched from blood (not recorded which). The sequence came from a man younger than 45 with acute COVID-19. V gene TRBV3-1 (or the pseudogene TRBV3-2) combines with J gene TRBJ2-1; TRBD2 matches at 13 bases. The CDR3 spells CASSHQLAGGRLNEQFF. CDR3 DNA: TGTGCCAGCAGCCACCAACTAGCGGGGGGGCGATTGAATGAGCAGTTCTTC.